Sequencing of this T cell receptor beta chain was carried out in a study of blood T cell repertoires in COVID-19. Study at large: Whether acute or convalescent, the COVID-19 samples came from the United States, Italy and Spain. In each case, the material was cDNA or gDNA derived from T cells, B-cell-depleted T cells, or PBMCs.

Original handling: Amplifying reference gene primers gave estimates of nucleated cell counts. Measured with immunoSEQ multiplex PCR; TCRdb has only the in-frame clones, and not every one. V, J and clone size derive from that table, while D and trimming were established from the DNA sequence. The table lists about 110,000 clones, around 74% of them singletons. V was trimmed by 0 bases and J by 3 bases, leaving 11 bases between them. The CDR3 spans 15 residues. The germline V gene encodes CDR1 SGHRS and CDR2 YFSETQ. The sample was peripheral blood. This TCR was recovered from a woman aged 55 to 70 with acute or convalescent COVID-19. This chain links TRBV5-1 with TRBJ2-3; D is perhaps TRBD2 (5 bases). The CDR3 is CASSLDGVGTDTQYF. The CDR3 DNA is TGCGCCAGCAGCTTGGACGGGGTTGGGACAGATACGCAGTATTTT.